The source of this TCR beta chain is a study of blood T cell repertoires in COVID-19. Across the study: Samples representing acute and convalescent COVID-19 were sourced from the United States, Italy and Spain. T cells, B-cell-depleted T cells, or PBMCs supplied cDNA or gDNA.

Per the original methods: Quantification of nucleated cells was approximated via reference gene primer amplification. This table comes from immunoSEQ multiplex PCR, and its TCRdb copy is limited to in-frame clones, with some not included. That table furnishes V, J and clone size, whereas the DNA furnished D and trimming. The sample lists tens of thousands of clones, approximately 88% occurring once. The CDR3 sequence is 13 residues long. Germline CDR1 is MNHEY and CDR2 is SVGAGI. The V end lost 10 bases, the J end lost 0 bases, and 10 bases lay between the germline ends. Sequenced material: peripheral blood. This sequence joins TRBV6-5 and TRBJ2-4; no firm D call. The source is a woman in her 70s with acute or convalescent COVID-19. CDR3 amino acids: CATINLAKNIQYF. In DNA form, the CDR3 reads TGTGCCACCATAAACTTAGCCAAAAACATTCAGTACTTC.